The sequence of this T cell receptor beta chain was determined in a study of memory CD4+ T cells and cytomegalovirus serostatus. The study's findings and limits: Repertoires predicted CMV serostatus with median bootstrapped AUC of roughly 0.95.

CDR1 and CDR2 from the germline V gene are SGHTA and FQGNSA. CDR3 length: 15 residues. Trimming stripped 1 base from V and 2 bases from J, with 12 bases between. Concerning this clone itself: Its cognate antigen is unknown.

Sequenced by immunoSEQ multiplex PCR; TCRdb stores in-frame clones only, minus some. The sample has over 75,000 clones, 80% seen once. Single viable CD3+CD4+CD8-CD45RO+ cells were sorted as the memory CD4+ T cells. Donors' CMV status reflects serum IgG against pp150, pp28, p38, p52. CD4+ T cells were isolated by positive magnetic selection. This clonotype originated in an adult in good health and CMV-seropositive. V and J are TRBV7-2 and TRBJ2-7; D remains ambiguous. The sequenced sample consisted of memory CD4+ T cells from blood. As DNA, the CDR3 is TGTGCCAGCAGCTTAGACAGCCACAACGCCTACGAGCAGTACTTC. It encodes CASSLDSHNAYEQYF.